The 6 T cell receptor beta chains presented below share a single source sample, sequenced in a study of blood T cell repertoires in COVID-19. TCRdb keeps only in-frame clones here, not all; method: immunoSEQ multiplex PCR. The table includes just under 150,000 clones, about 91% detected once. Source material: peripheral blood. The receptors were gathered from a woman in her fifties or sixties with acute or convalescent COVID-19.

The gene calls are TRBV28 and TRBJ2-7; TRBD2 matches 7 bases. V trimming: 3 bases; J trimming: 6 bases; junction bases outside the gene matches: 2. Germline V CDR1 and CDR2: MDHEN, SYDVKM. The CDR3 has 12 residues. The CDR3 spells CASSLGGTEQYF. The CDR3 DNA reads as TGTGCCAGCAGTTTGGGAGGGACCGAGCAGTACTTC.

J is TRBJ2-3 and V is TRBV2; TRBD2 agrees at 10 bases. CDR1 and CDR2 (germline): SNHLY, FYNNEI. The CDR3 is 17 residues long. V shed 10 bases and J 6 bases; nucleotides not matched to a gene: 19. This CDR3 reads CATQRLRSGRALDTQYF. In DNA form, the CDR3 reads TGTGCCACCCAGAGGCTAAGGAGCGGGAGGGCCCTCGATACGCAGTATTTT.

This chain uses TRBV24-1 with TRBJ2-5, with 9 positions matching TRBD2. The germline CDR1 and CDR2 sequences are KGHDR and SFDVKD. Losses at the gene ends were 1 base for V and 4 bases for J; bases not matched to a gene: 12. CDR3 size: 18 residues. The CDR3, as DNA: TGTGCCACCAGTGATTTTGGGGGTAGCGGGAGTTATGGAGAGACCCAGTACTTC. Amino acids: CATSDFGGSGSYGETQYF.

The rearrangement links TRBV6-4 to TRBJ2-1, with 9 bases aligning to TRBD1. The CDR3 sequence is 14 residues long. J lost 10 bases, V lost 6 bases, and 10 bases had no gene match. Germline lookup yields CDR1 MRHNA and CDR2 SNTAGT. CDR3: CASRPGTGNGEQFF. In nucleotides, the CDR3 is TGTGCCAGCAGACCCGGGACAGGGAATGGGGAGCAGTTCTTC.

CDR3 region: CASRSLSSTAQYF. CDR3 bases: TGTGCCAGCAGATCCCTTAGCTCTACGGCGCAGTATTTT. The chain has TRBV7-2 and TRBJ2-3; D call uncertain. Looked up from germline, CDR1 is SGHTA and CDR2 is FQGNSA. V shed 6 bases and J shed 10 bases, with 17 bases lying between them. The CDR3 consists of 13 residues.

V gene TRBV27 combines with J gene TRBJ2-7; 7 bases match TRBD1. J lost 0 bases, V lost 6 bases, and 17 bases had no gene match. This CDR3 contains 18 residues. CDR1 and CDR2 (germline): MNHEY, SMNVEV (reference sequence). Here the CDR3 DNA reads TGTGCCAGCAGCCTGAACAGGGGACCTAGTCGAAGCTCCTACGAGCAGTACTTC. Its translation: CASSLNRGPSRSSYEQYF.